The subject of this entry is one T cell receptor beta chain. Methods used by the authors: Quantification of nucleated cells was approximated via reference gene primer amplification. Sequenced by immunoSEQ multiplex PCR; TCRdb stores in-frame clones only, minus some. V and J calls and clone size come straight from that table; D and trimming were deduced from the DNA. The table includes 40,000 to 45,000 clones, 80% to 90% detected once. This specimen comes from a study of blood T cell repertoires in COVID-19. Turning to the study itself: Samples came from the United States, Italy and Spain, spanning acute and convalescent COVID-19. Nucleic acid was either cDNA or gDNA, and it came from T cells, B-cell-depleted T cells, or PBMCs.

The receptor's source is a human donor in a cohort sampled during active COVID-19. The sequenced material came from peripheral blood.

The CDR3 DNA is TGTGCCAGCTCACCACCTCAGGGGGTCGGGACTAGCGGGTACGTTTCCTACGAGCAGTACTTC. The encoded protein is CASSPPQGVGTSGYVSYEQYF. The V call is TRBV18, the J call TRBJ2-7; 12 positions agree with TRBD2. This CDR3 region has 21 residues. The V gene end was trimmed by 0 bases and the J gene end by 1 base; junction bases not matched to a gene: 16. Per the germline V gene, CDR1 is KGHSH and CDR2 is LQKENI.